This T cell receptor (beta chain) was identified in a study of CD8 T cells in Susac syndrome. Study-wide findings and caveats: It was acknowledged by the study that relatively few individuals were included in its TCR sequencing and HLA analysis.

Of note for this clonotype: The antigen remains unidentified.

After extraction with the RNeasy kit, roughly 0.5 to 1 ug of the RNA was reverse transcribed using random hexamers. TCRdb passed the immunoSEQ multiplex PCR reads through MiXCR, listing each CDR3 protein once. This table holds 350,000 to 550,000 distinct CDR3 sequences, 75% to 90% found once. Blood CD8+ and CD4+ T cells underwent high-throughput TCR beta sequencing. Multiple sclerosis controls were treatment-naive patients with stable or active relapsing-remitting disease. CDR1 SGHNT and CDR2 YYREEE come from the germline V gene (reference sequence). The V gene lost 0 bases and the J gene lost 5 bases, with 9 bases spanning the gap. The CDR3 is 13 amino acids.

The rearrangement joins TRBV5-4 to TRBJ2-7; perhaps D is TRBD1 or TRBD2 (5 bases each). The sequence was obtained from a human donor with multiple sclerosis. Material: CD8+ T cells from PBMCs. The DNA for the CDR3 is TGTGCCAGCAGCTTGGGTGGGGACGACGAGCAGTACTTC. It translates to CASSLGGDDEQYF.